Each of the 30 T cell receptor beta chains below was sequenced from the same sample in a study of blood T cell repertoires in COVID-19. Data came from immunoSEQ multiplex PCR; TCRdb stores just in-frame clones and leaves some out. Here the sample spans under 200,000 clones, approximately 84% being singletons. The sample consisted of peripheral blood. Receptors were obtained from a man between 65 and 85 years old with active or convalescent COVID-19.

This chain links TRBV7-9 with TRBJ2-3; D uncertain. The germline V gene encodes CDR1 SEHNR and CDR2 FQNEAQ (reference sequence). V gave up 1 base and J gave up 9 bases, with 8 bases separating them. The CDR3 extends over 12 amino acids. CDR3 sequence: CASSLERRTQYF. DNA for the CDR3: TGTGCCAGCAGCTTAGAGAGGCGAACGCAGTATTTT.

The chain uses TRBV4-3 and TRBJ1-2; the match to TRBD1 covers 10 bases. Germline-derived CDR1 and CDR2 are LGHNA and YSLEER. V dropped 4 bases and J dropped 0; count of bases not matched to a gene: 5. The CDR3 length is 16 residues. DNA for the CDR3: TGCGCCAGCAGCCGACAGGGGGCCCCAGCTAACTATGGCTACACCTTC. Protein sequence: CASSRQGAPANYGYTF.

The rearrangement links TRBV30 to TRBJ1-1; TRBD1 matches at 11 bases. J lost 12 bases, V lost 2 bases, and 8 bases had no gene match. Germline CDR1 is GTSNPN and CDR2 is SVGIG (reference sequence). CDR3 size: 13 residues. The CDR3 reads CAWSPSGQGASFF. CDR3 bases: TGTGCCTGGAGTCCGTCTGGACAGGGGGCATCTTTCTTT.

V usage is TRBV3-1 (or the pseudogene TRBV3-2) and J usage is TRBJ1-1; D perhaps matches TRBD1 (5 bases). This CDR3 is 14 amino acids long. The V gene's germline CDR1 is LGHDT and CDR2 YNNKEL (reference sequence). V dropped 4 bases and J dropped 0 bases, with 9 bases sitting between them. The CDR3 here is CASSLGTMNTEAFF. CDR3 bases: TGTGCCAGCAGCCTCGGGACTATGAACACTGAAGCTTTCTTT.

This clone was counted a single time. The chain couples TRBV7-6 to TRBJ2-7; TRBD1 might be the D (5 bases). The V and J ends lost 5 bases and 5 bases respectively, with 19 bases between them. CDR3 length equals 15 residues. Germline CDR1 SGHVS, CDR2 FNYEAQ. The CDR3 here is CASSDRHLSVNEQYF. For the CDR3, the DNA is TGTGCCAGCAGCGACAGACATCTTAGTGTCAACGAGCAGTACTTC.

In its sample, this clone was seen a few times. The chain couples TRBV7-9 to TRBJ2-7; 8 bases fit TRBD1. After removal of 10 bases from V and 1 base from J, the junction contained 15 bases not matched to a gene. This CDR3 contains 16 residues. Germline-derived CDR1 and CDR2 are SEHNR and FQNEAQ (reference sequence). This chain's CDR3 is CAIAPRSTGVSYEQYF. The CDR3 DNA is TGTGCCATCGCCCCGCGTTCGACAGGGGTGTCCTACGAGCAGTACTTC.

J is TRBJ1-2 and V is TRBV14, with 7 bases fitting TRBD1. The CDR3 runs to 15 residues. Trimming removed 1 base from V and 1 base from J; junction bases left unmatched: 3. Per the germline V gene, CDR1 is SGHDN and CDR2 is FVKESK. The CDR3 nucleotides read TGTGCCAGCAGCCAAGGGACAGGACTTAACTATGGCTACACCTTC. This gives the protein CASSQGTGLNYGYTF.

The chain links TRBV5-1 to TRBJ2-3, with D perhaps matching TRBD2 (6 bases). The CDR3 has 14 amino acids. Trimming shortened V by 4 bases and J by 3 bases, and 12 bases separated the two germline ends. Germline lookup yields CDR1 SGHRS and CDR2 YFSETQ. CDR3 sequence: CASSGGRQTDTQYF. The CDR3 nucleotides read TGCGCCAGCAGCGGGGGGAGACAGACAGATACGCAGTATTTT.

The chain is built from TRBV10-3 and TRBJ2-7; 8 positions match TRBD1. Germline V gene sequence: CDR1 ENHRY, CDR2 SYGVKD. The CDR3 is made up of 15 amino acids. J gave up 0 bases and V 4 bases, and 5 bases lay outside the gene matches. CDR3 sequence (DNA): TGTGCCATCAGTGCGAGGACAGGGTACTCCTACGAGCAGTACTTC. Encoded protein: CAISARTGYSYEQYF.

This clone was observed a handful of times. The chain is built from TRBV3-1 (or the pseudogene TRBV3-2) and TRBJ2-1; 9 nucleotides agree with TRBD1. The germline V gene has CDR1 LGHDT and CDR2 YNNKEL (reference sequence). The CDR3 is made up of 14 amino acids. The J segment lost 4 bases and the V segment lost 7 bases, leaving 5 bases of the junction unmatched. The CDR3 region is CASTRQGVYNEQFF. The CDR3, as DNA: TGTGCCAGCACCCGACAGGGGGTTTACAATGAGCAGTTCTTC.

This clone was counted between two and nine times. This chain uses TRBV5-6 with TRBJ1-5; TRBD1 matches at 9 bases. The V gene end was trimmed by 4 bases and the J gene end by 7 bases; junction bases not matched to a gene: 6. Germline CDR1 SGHDT, CDR2 YYEEEE. This CDR3 spans 14 amino acids. CDR3 in DNA: TGTGCCAGCAGCCCGGGACAGGGTGGCCAGCCCCAGCATTTT. Residues: CASSPGQGGQPQHF.

This clone has only one observation. This chain uses TRBV4-3 with TRBJ2-2; tentatively, D is TRBD2 (6 bases). The CDR3 consists of 17 residues. V lost 0 bases, J lost 5 bases, and 16 bases lay in between. The germline CDR1 and CDR2 sequences are LGHNA and YSLEER. In nucleotides, the CDR3 is TGCGCCAGCAGCCAAGATCTTCGACTAGATGGGACCGGGGAGCTGTTTTTT. This encodes CASSQDLRLDGTGELFF.

This chain links TRBV2 with TRBJ1-2, with a weak D call TRBD1 (6 bases). Looked up from germline, CDR1 is SNHLY and CDR2 is FYNNEI. The V and J ends lost 8 bases and 4 bases respectively, with 14 bases between them. The CDR3 is 13 amino acids. This CDR3 is CASPSGRGYGYTF. DNA of the CDR3: TGTGCCAGCCCGTCCGGCAGGGGCTATGGCTACACCTTC.

This rearrangement joins TRBV10-3 to TRBJ2-5, with 7 bases fitting TRBD2. Germline V lookup: CDR1 ENHRY, CDR2 SYGVKD. The CDR3 totals 15 residues. J gave up 5 bases and V 0 bases, and 6 bases lay outside the gene matches. This CDR3 is CAISESGGSGETQYF. CDR3 DNA: TGTGCCATCAGTGAGTCAGGCGGGAGCGGGGAGACCCAGTACTTC.

The chain is built from TRBV6-6 and TRBJ1-3; D gene uncertain. The length of the CDR3 is 15 residues. The ends were cut back, 4 bases at V and 0 bases at J, with 10 bases in the middle. Germline CDR1 and CDR2: MNHNY and SVGAGI (reference sequence). The CDR3 here is CASSFGGSSGNTIYF. The CDR3 nucleotides read TGTGCCAGCAGTTTCGGAGGGAGCTCTGGAAACACCATATATTTT.

The rearrangement joins TRBV7-9 to TRBJ2-5; D possibly corresponds to TRBD1 (6 bases). The CDR3 is made up of 16 amino acids. CDR1 is SEHNR and CDR2 is FQNEAQ in the germline V gene (reference sequence). V was pared by 5 bases and J by 5 bases, with 21 bases between. CDR3 coding DNA: TGTGCCAGCAGCACCCGGACAGTAAAAATGTCTGAGACCCAGTACTTC. Its protein product is CASSTRTVKMSETQYF.

The J gene is TRBJ1-5, the V gene TRBV19; 7 nucleotides line up with TRBD1. Unmatched junction bases numbered 1, after V lost 6 bases and J lost 5 bases. The CDR3 loop spans 12 amino acids. Germline V gene data show CDR1 as LNHDA and CDR2 as SQIVND (reference sequence). In DNA, the CDR3 is TGTGCCAGTAGGACAGGGTATCAGCCCCAGCATTTT. It encodes CASRTGYQPQHF.

This clone was recorded once. The chain is built from TRBV7-2 and TRBJ2-1; 9 positions match TRBD1. The V and J ends lost 6 bases and 6 bases, in that order; junction bases with no gene match: 9. Germline-derived CDR1 and CDR2 are SGHTA and FQGNSA. CDR3 length equals 15 residues. CDR3 amino acids: CASSPWGDRANEQFF. The CDR3 bases are TGTGCCAGCAGTCCTTGGGGGGACAGGGCCAATGAGCAGTTCTTC.

The rearrangement joins TRBV19 to TRBJ1-4; D perhaps matches TRBD1 (6 bases). Trimming pared 4 bases from V and 4 bases from J, leaving 10 bases between. The CDR3 is 14 amino acids. The germline CDR1 and CDR2 sequences are LNHDA and SQIVND (reference sequence). The CDR3 loop is CASSSRGDNEKLFF. For the CDR3, the DNA is TGTGCCAGTAGTAGCAGGGGCGATAATGAAAAACTGTTTTTT.

The chain is built from TRBV6-1 and TRBJ2-7; possibly TRBD2 for D (7 bases). V lost 6 bases and J lost 1, with 13 bases in between. CDR1 is MNHNS, CDR2 SASEGT, per germline. The CDR3 covers 14 residues. CDR3 amino acids: CASSPSGTSYEQYF. The CDR3 DNA sequence: TGTGCCAGCAGCCCAAGCGGGACATCCTACGAGCAGTACTTC.

A single count supports this clone. This chain joins TRBV7-2 and TRBJ1-6; TRBD1 matches at 9 bases. Trimming removed 5 bases from V and 7 bases from J; junction bases left unmatched: 6. The germline gives CDR1 SGHTA, CDR2 FQGNSA. The CDR3 totals 15 residues. CDR3 region: CASSQGQGGNSPLHF. The CDR3 nucleotides read TGTGCCAGCAGCCAGGGACAGGGTGGGAATTCACCCCTCCACTTT.

This chain uses TRBV15 with TRBJ2-3, with TRBD2 identical over 11 bases. The CDR3 contains 19 residues. Germline V gene sequence: CDR1 LNHNV, CDR2 YYDKDF (reference sequence). V shed 0 bases, J shed 6 bases, and the junction held 14 bases outside the gene matches. Here the CDR3 reads CATSREDSGRAPPEDTQYF. CDR3 bases: TGTGCCACCAGCAGAGAGGATAGCGGGAGGGCCCCTCCGGAGGATACGCAGTATTTT. Complete variable domain (other parts from reference TRBV15 and TRBJ2-3): DAMVIQNPRYQVTQFGKPVTLSCSQTLNHNVMYWYQQKSSQAPKLLFHYYDKDFNNEADTPDNFQSRRPNTSFCFLDIRSPGLGDTAMYLCATSREDSGRAPPEDTQYFGPGTRLTVL.

The chain recombines TRBV7-6 with TRBJ1-3; TRBD1 agrees at 9 bases. The germline V gene encodes CDR1 SGHVS and CDR2 FNYEAQ. There are 18 residues in the CDR3. V lost 1 base to trimming and J lost 5 bases; unmatched junction nucleotides: 12. CDR3 bases: TGTGCCAGCAGCTTAGGCGGGACAGGGCTAAGTGCGCGAAACACCATATATTTT. This codes for CASSLGGTGLSARNTIYF.

The rearrangement uses TRBV25-1 and TRBJ2-7; D remains ambiguous. The V and J ends lost 7 bases and 0 bases respectively, with 10 bases between them. This CDR3 spans 13 amino acids. Germline V CDR1 and CDR2: MGHDK, SYGVNS. The CDR3 DNA sequence: TGTGCCAGCAATGACCCCGTCTCCTACGAGCAGTACTTC. The encoded protein is CASNDPVSYEQYF.

The rearrangement joins TRBV7-9 to TRBJ1-4; D not resolved. Germline V lookup: CDR1 SEHNR, CDR2 FQNEAQ (reference sequence). The ends were cut back, 5 bases at V and 0 bases at J, with 13 bases in the middle. This CDR3 region has 16 residues. The CDR3 is CASSPRVFATNEKLFF. CDR3 sequence (DNA): TGTGCCAGCAGCCCTCGGGTGTTCGCAACTAATGAAAAACTGTTTTTT. Full variable domain (remainder filled in from reference TRBV7-9 and TRBJ1-4): DTGVSQNPRHKITKRGQNVTFRCDPISEHNRLYWYRQTLGQGPEFLTYFQNEAQLEKSRLLSDRFSAERPKGSFSTLEIQRTEQGDSAMYLCASSPRVFATNEKLFFGSGTQLSVL.

V gene TRBV5-5 combines with J gene TRBJ2-7; TRBD1 matches at 9 bases. V was pared by 4 bases and J by 0 bases, with 5 bases of the junction left unmatched. The CDR3 sequence is 15 residues long. Germline CDR1 is SGHKS and CDR2 is YYEKEE (reference sequence). As DNA, the CDR3 is TGTGCCAGCAGCCCGCCGGGACAGGGCTCCTACGAGCAGTACTTC. This translates into CASSPPGQGSYEQYF.

This clone was seen once. This chain links TRBV11-2 with TRBJ1-1, with D unresolved. Per the germline V gene, CDR1 is SGHAT and CDR2 is FQNNGV. Trimming stripped 3 bases from V and 1 base from J, with 9 bases between. The CDR3 loop spans 14 amino acids. This CDR3 is CASSFPVRNTEAFF. CDR3 DNA: TGTGCCAGCAGCTTCCCAGTTCGGAACACTGAAGCTTTCTTT.

This chain joins TRBV5-1 and TRBJ2-3; TRBD2 matches at 11 bases. Germline CDR1 reads SGHRS; CDR2 reads YFSETQ. The CDR3 totals 16 residues. The trim removed 3 bases at V and 2 bases at J, leaving 5 bases unmatched. CDR3 DNA: TGCGCCAGCAGCTCTAGACTAGCGGGGATCACAGATACGCAGTATTTT. Residues: CASSSRLAGITDTQYF. The whole variable domain, remainder taken from reference TRBV5-1 and TRBJ2-3, is KAGVTQTPRYLIKTRGQQVTLSCSPISGHRSVSWYQQTPGQGLQFLFEYFSETQRNKGNFPGRFSGRQFSNSRSEMNVSTLELGDSALYLCASSSRLAGITDTQYFGPGTRLTVL.

J is TRBJ2-7 and V is TRBV19, with a tentative D call TRBD2 (6 bases). V was pared by 5 bases and J by 3 bases, with 14 bases between. From germline, CDR1 is LNHDA and CDR2 SQIVND (reference sequence). The CDR3 totals 14 residues. In DNA, the CDR3 is TGTGCCAGTAGTTACCGGGACTCAAACTACGAGCAGTACTTC. Its protein is CASSYRDSNYEQYF.

The chain carries TRBV6-2 or TRBV6-3 and TRBJ2-7; D gene uncertain. The germline V gene has CDR1 MNHEY and CDR2 SVGEGT. Between the trimmed V and J ends, which lost 2 bases and 2 bases, there was a span of 4 bases. The CDR3 is 12 residues long. Written as DNA, the CDR3 is TGTGCCAGCAGTTACCCGGCCTACGAGCAGTACTTC. Translated, it gives CASSYPAYEQYF.